The 18 T cell receptor beta chains given below trace back to one sample, sequenced in a study of vaccination and CD4 T cells after COVID-19. The study sequenced cultured CD4+ T cell DNA using the Oncomine TCR Beta short-read assay. MiXCR was run by TCRdb on the PCR reads, yielding one entry per CDR3 protein. This sample yields under 20,000 distinct CDR3 sequences, of which around 40% are seen a single time; about a sixth belongs to the top ten. Antigens for these TCRs are unknown. Time point in this sample: late sampling 161 to 241 days after vaccination in three convalescent patients. The treatment was: approximately 11-day PBMC culture with coronavirus spike peptide pools or control peptides (ViraFEST assay). Sample: CD4+ T cells from blood, cultured in vitro, taken about 7 months after SARS-CoV-2 vaccination. Receptor source: a human donor who had recovered from COVID-19.

This clonotype showed up just a few times. This chain connects TRBV24-1 to TRBJ1-1; possibly TRBD1 for D (5 bases). Germline assignment: CDR1 KGHDR and CDR2 SFDVKD. The CDR3 consists of 15 residues. Trimming took 2 bases from V and 5 from J, leaving 14 bases between them. CDR3 amino acids: CATSDSGAGRTEAFF. The CDR3 DNA sequence: TGTGCCACCAGTGATTCCGGGGCGGGGAGAACTGAAGCTTTCTTT.

The chain joins TRBV6-5 to TRBJ1-6; D might be TRBD1 (6 bases). The germline gives CDR1 MNHEY, CDR2 SVGAGI. The CDR3 is 16 amino acids. Trimming cost V 4 bases and J 10 bases, with 20 bases left between them. For the CDR3, the DNA is TGTGCCAGCAGTTCCCCGGGCCAGGGGAGTTCCTCACCCCTCCACTTT. Protein product: CASSSPGQGSSSPLHF.

J is TRBJ1-5 and V is TRBV19; 7 bases are shared with TRBD1. Germline V gene data show CDR1 as LNHDA and CDR2 as SQIVND (reference sequence). With 3 bases clipped from V and 6 bases from J, the junction kept 8 bases outside the gene matches. This CDR3 contains 15 residues. The CDR3 region has the DNA TGTGCCAGTAGTATTCAGACAGGGTTCCGTCAGCCCCAGCATTTT. It translates to CASSIQTGFRQPQHF.

The gene calls are TRBV9 and TRBJ1-6; D remains unclear. The CDR3 totals 13 residues. Germline V gene data show CDR1 as SGDLS and CDR2 as YYNGEE. V was cut by 0 bases and J by 8 bases, with 6 bases left in between. Here the CDR3 reads CASSVATDSPLHF. CDR3 sequence (DNA): TGTGCCAGCAGCGTAGCTACAGATTCACCCCTCCACTTT.

This clonotype has just a few counts. This chain links TRBV21-1 with TRBJ1-5; the table calls TRBD1, which could not be checked here. TRBV21-1 is a pseudogene locus. This CDR3 is built from 17 residues. The CDR3 sequence is CASSKVNGQGGNQPQHF. The CDR3 nucleotides are TGTGCCAGCAGCAAAGTTAATGGGCAGGGCGGCAATCAGCCCCAGCATTTT.

The V and J genes are TRBV15 and TRBJ2-1, with D possibly TRBD2 on 5 matching bases. This CDR3 is built from 16 residues. With 8 bases removed from V and 10 bases from J, the gap between germline ends came to 27 bases. Germline assignment: CDR1 LNHNV and CDR2 YYDKDF (reference sequence). CDR3 in DNA: TGTGCCACCTACCAATGGTCGGGGTCTAGCATTAAAGAGCAGTTCTTC. Amino acid sequence: CATYQWSGSSIKEQFF.

The genes are TRBV20-1 and TRBJ1-2, with D possibly being TRBD1 (6 bases). Trimming shortened V by 0 bases and J by 2 bases, and 16 bases separated the two germline ends. Germline assignment: CDR1 DFQATT and CDR2 SNEGSKA (reference sequence). This CDR3 region has 16 residues. The CDR3 region is CSARDRGLGSNYGYTF. For the CDR3, the DNA is TGCAGTGCTAGAGATCGGGGGCTCGGCTCGAACTATGGCTACACCTTC.

The chain uses TRBV27 and TRBJ2-1; D is unclear. CDR1 is MNHEY, CDR2 SMNVEV, per germline (reference sequence). The germline V and J ends were trimmed by 6 bases and 4 bases, with 7 bases remaining between them. The CDR3 consists of 12 residues. The CDR3 region is CASSRAYNEQFF. CDR3 nucleotide sequence: TGTGCCAGCAGCCGGGCTTACAATGAGCAGTTCTTC.

The chain uses TRBV6-5 and TRBJ1-2; D not certain. Germline-derived CDR1 and CDR2 are MNHEY and SVGAGI. The CDR3 runs 11 residues. Trimming pared 4 bases from V and 8 bases from J, leaving 8 bases between. The DNA of the CDR3 is TGTGCCAGCAGTTCGGCGGTCGGCTACACCTTC. Protein product: CASSSAVGYTF.

The chain is built from TRBV12-3 or TRBV12-4 and TRBJ1-5; a possible D gene is TRBD1 (5 bases). This CDR3 region has 14 residues. The V end was cut by 7 bases, the J end by 7 bases, with 17 bases between. The CDR3, as DNA: TGTGCCAGCACCACTTCCCAGGGAGAACAGCCCCAGCATTTT. It yields the protein CASTTSQGEQPQHF.

This clonotype came up a few times. The chain uses TRBV6-1 and TRBJ1-3, with D uncertain. Between the trimmed V and J ends, which lost 4 bases and 6 bases, there was a span of 19 bases. Germline V gene lookup returns CDR1 MNHNS and CDR2 SASEGT. The CDR3 has 16 amino acids. CDR3 nucleotide sequence: TGTGCCAGCAGTGCAGGATCCCCTCAAGCGTCAAACACCATATATTTT. Residues: CASSAGSPQASNTIYF.

Only one count was recorded for this clonotype. The V and J genes are TRBV6-1 and TRBJ1-6, with D unresolved. This CDR3 has 15 amino acids. Germline V gene data show CDR1 as MNHNS and CDR2 as SASEGT. V was clipped by 4 bases and J by 9 bases, with 16 bases between them. The CDR3 sequence: CASSGGSSGGSPLHF. Written as DNA, the CDR3 is TGTGCCAGCAGTGGAGGGTCATCCGGAGGTTCACCCCTCCACTTT.

This clonotype appeared a few times. The CDR3 loop is CATRRNPGADSPLHF. The CDR3, as DNA: TGTGCCACCCGGAGAAACCCGGGGGCTGATTCACCCCTCCACTTT. This rearrangement joins TRBV15 to TRBJ1-6; the D gene is possibly TRBD1 (6 bases). The CDR3 is made up of 15 amino acids. Between the trimmed V and J ends, which lost 8 bases and 8 bases, there was a span of 19 bases. CDR1 and CDR2 from the germline V gene are LNHNV and YYDKDF (reference sequence).

This clonotype has just a few counts. This chain links TRBV7-9 with TRBJ1-2; 7 bases map to TRBD1. Germline lookup yields CDR1 SEHNR and CDR2 FQNEAQ (reference sequence). The CDR3 runs 14 residues. V trimming: 2 bases; J trimming: 4 bases; junction bases outside the gene matches: 4. Here the CDR3 reads CASSLNRGGYGYTF. CDR3 nucleotide sequence: TGTGCCAGCAGCTTAAACAGGGGCGGCTATGGCTACACCTTC.

This clonotype was observed a handful of times. The gene calls are TRBV6-1 and TRBJ2-1, with D unresolved. In germline, CDR1 is MNHNS, CDR2 SASEGT. Deletions cut 6 bases from V and 7 bases from J, with 4 bases between. CDR3 length: 10 amino acids. CDR3 loop: CASSGNEQFF. CDR3 nucleotides: TGTGCCAGCAGCGGGAATGAGCAGTTCTTC.

The J gene is TRBJ2-3, the V gene TRBV5-4; D is unresolved. Trimming removed 1 base at V and 0 bases at J, with 9 bases between. The CDR3 loop spans 15 amino acids. The germline CDR1 and CDR2 sequences are SGHNT and YYREEE (reference sequence). The CDR3 DNA sequence: TGTGCCAGCAGCTTGTACCGTTCTAGCACAGATACGCAGTATTTT. Translating it yields CASSLYRSSTDTQYF.

To note about this clonotype: Compared with germline, one end of the junction differs, possibly owing to a read error. The V gene is TRBV5-6, the J gene TRBJ1-2, with no clear D. The CDR3 contains 14 residues. Germline V gives CDR1 SGHDT, CDR2 YYEEEE. The CDR3 is CASSLGSQDYGYTF. CDR3 DNA: TGTGCCAGCAGTTTGGGCAGCCAAGACTATGGCTACACCTTC.

The genes are TRBV15 and TRBJ2-7; tentatively, D is TRBD2 (5 bases). The CDR3 is made up of 12 amino acids. Trimming shortened V by 4 bases and J by 2 bases, and 6 bases separated the two germline ends. The germline V gene has CDR1 LNHNV and CDR2 YYDKDF (reference sequence). DNA for the CDR3: TGTGCCACCAGCAACGGGGCCTACGAGCAGTACTTC. It yields the protein CATSNGAYEQYF.